These 26 T cell receptor beta chains were all obtained from the same sample, sequenced in a study of T cell repertoires in cytomegalovirus infection. TCRdb re-analysed the reads in MiXCR, keeping a single row per CDR3 protein. This sample has about 530,000 distinct CDR3 sequences, with around a quarter found just once. Sequencing was done on a sample of PBMCs. The source of these receptors is a human donor in good health (CMV status not recorded). Some clones in this sample may be carry-over from other donors' samples.

V and J are TRBV2 and TRBJ2-3; D may be TRBD1 (6 bases). The CDR3 totals 19 residues. Germline CDR1 is SNHLY and CDR2 is FYNNEI. The V end lost 6 bases, the J end lost 1 base, and 26 bases lay between the germline ends. The CDR3 bases are TGTGCCAGCAGCCCGACAGGAACGGGACCGGACTCTCGCACAGATACGCAGTATTTT. Translating it yields CASSPTGTGPDSRTDTQYF.

The genes are TRBV30 and TRBJ2-3; D not resolved. The CDR3 runs 15 residues. Trimming removed 0 bases at V and 2 bases at J, with 12 bases between. Germline V gives CDR1 GTSNPN, CDR2 SVGIG (reference sequence). The CDR3 sequence: CAWSVDPTPTDTQYF. CDR3 coding DNA: TGTGCCTGGAGTGTAGATCCGACCCCCACAGATACGCAGTATTTT.

This clonotype was counted between two and nine times. This rearrangement joins TRBV28 to TRBJ2-7, with 8 bases identical to TRBD1. In germline, CDR1 is MDHEN, CDR2 SYDVKM. The CDR3 covers 17 residues. Trimming cost V 6 bases and J 2 bases; bases outside gene matches: 15. CDR3 region: CASRPRTGRSVTYEQYF. The CDR3 nucleotides are TGTGCCAGCAGGCCGAGGACAGGGCGAAGCGTCACCTACGAGCAGTACTTC. Together with reference TRBV28 and TRBJ2-7, the CDR3 gives the full variable domain: DVKVTQSSRYLVKRTGEKVFLECVQDMDHENMFWYRQDPGLGLRLIYFSYDVKMKEKGDIPEGYSVSREKKERFSLILESASTNQTSMYLCASRPRTGRSVTYEQYFGPGTRLTVT.

This clonotype has just a few counts. The chain carries TRBV6-2 or TRBV6-3 and TRBJ2-5; D is tentatively TRBD1 or TRBD2 (6 bases each). V was shortened by 5 bases and J by 5 bases, with 15 bases between the two germline ends. This CDR3 spans 14 amino acids. CDR1 is MNHEY, CDR2 SVGEGT, per germline. Here the CDR3 reads CASSGSGRGETQYF. The CDR3 coding sequence is TGTGCCAGCAGTGGTAGCGGAAGGGGGGAGACCCAGTACTTC.

This clonotype occurred once. The chain has TRBV30 and TRBJ1-1; no clear D. The germline V gene encodes CDR1 GTSNPN and CDR2 SVGIG (reference sequence). This CDR3 is 14 amino acids long. V shed 2 bases and J shed 2 bases, with 12 bases lying between them. In DNA, the CDR3 is TGTGCCTGGAGTACACGGACGGGCAACACTGAAGCTTTCTTT. Its protein is CAWSTRTGNTEAFF.

The rearrangement links TRBV10-2 to TRBJ2-5; 9 bases line up with TRBD1. The CDR3 totals 15 residues. The junction had 7 bases not matched to a gene; V was cut back by 3 bases and J by 5 bases. Germline-derived CDR1 and CDR2 are WSHSY and SAAADI. The CDR3: CASSDNRGPGETQYF. The CDR3 DNA reads TGCGCCAGCAGTGACAACAGGGGGCCCGGGGAGACCCAGTACTTC.

The genes are TRBV6-2 or TRBV6-3 and TRBJ2-7; TRBD2 agrees at 10 bases. This CDR3 contains 16 residues. V shed 2 bases and J 2 bases; nucleotides not matched to a gene: 6. Germline V gives CDR1 MNHEY, CDR2 SVGEGT. The CDR3 loop reads CASSYLGLAEAYEQYF. As DNA, the CDR3 is TGTGCCAGCAGTTACCTAGGACTAGCGGAGGCCTACGAGCAGTACTTC.

This sequence joins TRBV7-9 and TRBJ1-3; 9 bases line up with TRBD1. V lost 5 bases to trimming and J lost 2 bases; unmatched junction nucleotides: 4. This CDR3 is built from 15 residues. Germline CDR1 reads SEHNR; CDR2 reads FQNEAQ (reference sequence). CDR3 coding DNA: TGTGCCAGCAGCCTACAGGGGGCTGCTGGAAACACCATATATTTT. Translating gives CASSLQGAAGNTIYF. The full variable domain, with the rest looked up from reference TRBV7-9 and TRBJ1-3, is DTGVSQNPRHKITKRGQNVTFRCDPISEHNRLYWYRQTLGQGPEFLTYFQNEAQLEKSRLLSDRFSAERPKGSFSTLEIQRTEQGDSAMYLCASSLQGAAGNTIYFGEGSWLTVV.

CDR3 sequence: CASETDSSYEQYV. For the CDR3, the DNA is TGTGCCAGCGAGACAGATAGCTCCTACGAGCAGTACGTC. J is TRBJ2-7 and V is TRBV6-6, with D possibly matching TRBD1 (5 bases). There are 13 residues in the CDR3. CDR1 is MNHNY and CDR2 is SVGAGI in the germline V gene (reference sequence). Trimming stripped 8 bases from V and 0 bases from J, with 11 bases between.

This clonotype was observed a few times. This chain connects TRBV5-4 to TRBJ2-7; TRBD2 might be the D (6 bases). Trimming shortened V by 0 bases and J by 5 bases, and 12 bases separated the two germline ends. The germline gives CDR1 SGHNT, CDR2 YYREEE (reference sequence). The CDR3 is made up of 14 amino acids. The CDR3 loop is CASSLAPGGNEQYV. The CDR3 region has the DNA TGTGCCAGCAGCTTGGCTCCGGGCGGGAACGAGCAGTACGTC.

This clonotype is a singleton in its sample. V is TRBV29-1 and J is TRBJ1-5, with 10 nucleotides matching TRBD1. With 4 bases clipped from V and 4 bases from J, the junction kept 7 bases outside the gene matches. The germline gives CDR1 SQVTM, CDR2 ANQGSEA. The CDR3 runs to 15 residues. The CDR3 nucleotides read TGCAGCGTTGGGGAGGGACAGGGGATTAATCAGCCCCAGCATTTT. It codes for CSVGEGQGINQPQHF. The full variable domain, with the rest looked up from reference TRBV29-1 and TRBJ1-5, is SAVISQKPSRDICQRGTSLTIQCQVDSQVTMMFWYRQQPGQSLTLIATANQGSEATYESGFVIDKFPISRPNLTFSTLTVSNMSPEDSSIYLCSVGEGQGINQPQHFGDGTRLSIL.

This clonotype showed up just a few times. V is TRBV4-1 and J is TRBJ2-2; no clear D gene. The V gene lost 4 bases and the J gene lost 6 bases, with 9 bases spanning the gap. The germline V gene has CDR1 MGHRA and CDR2 YSYEKL. The CDR3 is made up of 13 amino acids. The CDR3 DNA reads as TGCGCCAGCAGCCTACCCCTGGCCGGGGAGCTGTTTTTT. It translates to CASSLPLAGELFF.

V and J are TRBV5-4 and TRBJ2-1; possibly TRBD1 for D (6 bases). This CDR3 spans 15 amino acids. From germline, CDR1 is SGHNT and CDR2 YYREEE (reference sequence). Trimming removed 2 bases at V and 4 bases at J, with 13 bases between. DNA of the CDR3: TGTGCCAGCAGCTTACAGGGTTGGCGATACAATGAGCAGTTCTTC. Translation gives CASSLQGWRYNEQFF.

This clonotype has a handful of counts. V is TRBV6-5 and J is TRBJ1-1; D is ambiguous. CDR1 is MNHEY and CDR2 is SVGAGI in the germline V gene. V gave up 0 bases and J gave up 4 bases, with 6 bases separating them. The CDR3 runs to 13 residues. The CDR3 DNA reads TGTGCCAGCAGTTACTCTTGGGGCACTGAAGCTTTCTTT. This gives the protein CASSYSWGTEAFF.

This clonotype was counted only a few times. J is TRBJ2-1 and V is TRBV29-1; D call uncertain. CDR3 length: 13 residues. Germline V gives CDR1 SQVTM, CDR2 ANQGSEA. Trimming cost V 0 bases and J 3 bases, with 6 bases left between them. This chain's CDR3 is CSVEDPGYNEQFF. The CDR3 DNA sequence: TGCAGCGTTGAAGATCCCGGCTACAATGAGCAGTTCTTC.

The chain links TRBV5-6 to TRBJ2-2, with D perhaps given as TRBD1 or TRBD2 (5 bases each). Trimming removed 4 bases at V and 0 bases at J, with 10 bases between. The CDR3 is made up of 15 amino acids. The germline gives CDR1 SGHDT, CDR2 YYEEEE. CDR3 region: CASSPGPPNTGELFF. The CDR3 region has the DNA TGTGCCAGCAGCCCGGGACCACCGAACACCGGGGAGCTGTTTTTT. Filled out from reference TRBV5-6 and TRBJ2-2, the complete variable domain reads DAGVTQSPTHLIKTRGQQVTLRCSPKSGHDTVSWYQQALGQGPQFIFQYYEEEERQRGNFPDRFSGHQFPNYSSELNVNALLLGDSALYLCASSPGPPNTGELFFGEGSRLTVL.

The chain employs TRBV6-1 and TRBJ2-7; D unclear. Germline V gives CDR1 MNHNS, CDR2 SASEGT. V was cut by 8 bases and J by 5 bases, with 7 bases left in between. The length of the CDR3 is 10 residues. The CDR3 region is CASGNNEQYF. In DNA, the CDR3 is TGTGCCAGCGGCAACAACGAGCAGTACTTC.

This clonotype has just a few counts. V and J are TRBV14 and TRBJ2-7, with 11 bases aligning to TRBD1. Looked up from germline, CDR1 is SGHDN and CDR2 is FVKESK. This CDR3 is built from 15 residues. The V and J ends lost 4 bases and 3 bases, in that order; junction bases with no gene match: 5. The CDR3: CASSLAGTGGYEQYV. DNA for the CDR3: TGTGCCAGCAGCCTCGCCGGGACAGGGGGCTACGAGCAGTACGTC.

J is TRBJ1-4 and V is TRBV4-3; D call uncertain. Germline V lookup: CDR1 LGHNA, CDR2 YSLEER. The CDR3 runs 19 residues. Trimming stripped 0 bases from V and 0 bases from J, with 17 bases between. The CDR3 DNA sequence: TGCGCCAGCAGCCAAGAGGTTTCGGCAGGCGTTACAACTAATGAAAAACTGTTTTTT. Translating gives CASSQEVSAGVTTNEKLFF.

V is TRBV7-9 and J is TRBJ2-5; D gene uncertain. CDR3 size: 13 residues. V was cut by 1 base and J by 6 bases, with 9 bases left in between. Germline CDR1 is SEHNR and CDR2 is FQNEAQ (reference sequence). CDR3 coding DNA: TGTGCCAGCAGCTTAGTCGAAGTGAAGACCCAGTACTTC. It is translated as CASSLVEVKTQYF.

There are a few counts of this clonotype. V usage is TRBV12-3 or TRBV12-4 and J usage is TRBJ2-5; 13 bases match TRBD2. CDR3 size: 15 residues. V gave up 5 bases and J gave up 9 bases; unmatched junction bases: 9. The CDR3 region is CASSPSGLAGAAQYF. CDR3 bases: TGTGCCAGCAGTCCCTCCGGACTAGCGGGAGCGGCCCAGTACTTC.

The chain combines TRBV10-3 with TRBJ2-3, with D perhaps TRBD2 (6 bases). Deletions cut 0 bases from V and 6 bases from J, with 13 bases between. This CDR3 is 15 amino acids long. CDR1 and CDR2 (germline): ENHRY, SYGVKD. This CDR3 is CAISESLTRWDTQYF. The CDR3 nucleotides read TGTGCCATCAGTGAGTCTTTGACTAGGTGGGATACGCAGTATTTT.

The chain carries TRBV7-2 and TRBJ1-2; 11 nucleotides agree with TRBD1. Per the germline V gene, CDR1 is SGHTA and CDR2 is FQGNSA. The CDR3 is 14 residues long. The ends lost 4 bases at V and 5 bases at J; junction bases unmatched: 3. The DNA for the CDR3 is TGTGCCAGCAGCTCGGACAGGGGGCTATATGGCTACACCTTC. This gives the protein CASSSDRGLYGYTF.

This clonotype showed up many times. The chain couples TRBV7-2 to TRBJ2-3; a weak D match, TRBD2 (5 bases). This CDR3 has 15 residues. The germline V gene has CDR1 SGHTA and CDR2 FQGNSA. The V end lost 5 bases, the J end lost 0 bases, and 12 bases lay between the germline ends. The CDR3 sequence is CASSPTRFSTDTQYF. The CDR3 coding sequence is TGTGCCAGCAGCCCCACTAGATTTAGCACAGATACGCAGTATTTT.

This clonotype appeared once. The J gene is TRBJ2-5, the V gene TRBV5-1; TRBD2 matches 7 bases. Germline-derived CDR1 and CDR2 are SGHRS and YFSETQ. The length of the CDR3 is 16 residues. J gave up 2 bases and V 0 bases, and 7 bases lay outside the gene matches. This CDR3 is CASSLVGTTLQETQYF. The CDR3 nucleotides read TGCGCCAGCAGCTTGGTTGGGACTACGCTACAAGAGACCCAGTACTTC.

The chain employs TRBV6-5 and TRBJ2-5, with D hard to call. CDR1 is MNHEY, CDR2 SVGAGI, per germline. The V gene lost 0 bases and the J gene lost 4 bases, with 24 bases spanning the gap. The CDR3 loop spans 19 amino acids. In nucleotides, the CDR3 is TGTGCCAGCAGTTACTCGATGTGGTCGTCCTGGGGTATCCGAGAGACCCAGTACTTC. Its translation: CASSYSMWSSWGIRETQYF.